This TCR beta chain was documented in a study of response to subunit inactivated influenza vaccine. In TCRdb, the RT-PCR reads were re-called with MiXCR into one record per CDR3 protein. The sample consists of 700,000 to 900,000 distinct CDR3 sequences, roughly 20% of them appearing once. This clonotype has at least ten counts. Its specificity is not known. Germline V gene data show CDR1 as MNHEY and CDR2 as SVGEGT. The ends were cut back, 6 bases at V and 3 bases at J, with 8 bases in the middle. The CDR3 is made up of 12 amino acids. The study, taken as a whole, reports: The study's authors posited that every seasonal influenza vaccination enlists few new T cells.

V and J are TRBV6-2 or TRBV6-3 and TRBJ1-1; D is uncertain. This receptor was identified in a man aged 50 to 59 who received an inactivated influenza vaccine. The source material was PBMCs from blood, sampled 4 to 6 days after vaccination. The CDR3 sequence is CASSKEYTEAFF. The CDR3 DNA reads TGTGCCAGCAGCAAGGAGTACACTGAAGCTTTCTTT.